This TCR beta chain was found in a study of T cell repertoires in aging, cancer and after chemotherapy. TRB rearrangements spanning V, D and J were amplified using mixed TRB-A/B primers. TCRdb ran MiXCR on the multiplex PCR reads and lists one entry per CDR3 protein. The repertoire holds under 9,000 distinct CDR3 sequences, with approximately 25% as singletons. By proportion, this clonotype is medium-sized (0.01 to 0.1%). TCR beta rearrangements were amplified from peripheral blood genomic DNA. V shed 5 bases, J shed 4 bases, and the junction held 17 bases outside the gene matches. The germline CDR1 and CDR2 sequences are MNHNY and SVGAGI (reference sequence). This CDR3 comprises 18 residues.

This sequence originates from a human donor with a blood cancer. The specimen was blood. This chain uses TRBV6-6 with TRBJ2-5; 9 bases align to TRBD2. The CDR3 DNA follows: TGTGCCAGCAGTGGAACCAGACTAGCGGTGTACCAGGGAGAGACCCAGTACTTC. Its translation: CASSGTRLAVYQGETQYF.